Reported below is one T cell receptor beta chain. As yet, its antigen is unknown. This sample was taken from a study of CD8 T cells in ankylosing spondylitis. Whole-study findings and limits: Previously reported in reactive arthritis synovial fluid and blood were some of the motif variants. Blood from ankylosing spondylitis patients appeared to carry a characteristic eight-variant TCR beta motif.

The V end lost 5 bases, the J end lost 4 bases, and 13 bases lay between the germline ends. The CDR3 contains 14 residues. The germline V gene encodes CDR1 SGHNT and CDR2 YENEEA. Quantitative 5'-RACE was performed with molecular barcodes, and it yielded the TCR beta libraries. MiXCR, run by TCRdb on the 5' RACE reads, gives a single entry per CDR3 protein. The sample has around 450,000 distinct CDR3 sequences, 25% to 30% seen once. The genes are TRBV11-3 and TRBJ2-3; D may be TRBD2 (6 bases). The sample taken for sequencing was blood, either unsorted or a sorted T cell fraction (not recorded which). The TCR sequence derives from a male donor with ankylosing spondylitis. CDR3 nucleotides: TGTGCCAGCAGCCCCGGGGACTTATCAGATACGCAGTATTTT. Translating gives CASSPGDLSDTQYF.